Following are 3 T cell receptor beta chains from one sample sequenced in a study of T-cell reconstitution after alpha-beta-depleted transplantation in children. Preparation of the TCRbeta library involved a method that used unique molecular identifiers. TCRdb analysed the PCR reads with MiXCR anew, one entry per CDR3 protein. Of nearly 550,000 distinct CDR3 sequences in the sample, 15% to 20% were seen once. Sample: PBMCs from the stem cell graft donor, taken from the stem cell graft. Every receptor here comes from a human donor who donated a stem cell graft to a child with acute lymphoblastic leukemia.

This clonotype came up a few times. The J gene is TRBJ2-3, the V gene TRBV6-1, with 11 bases fitting TRBD2. The germline V gene encodes CDR1 MNHNS and CDR2 SASEGT. V was clipped by 1 base and J by 5 bases; unmatched bases: 2. The CDR3 is 15 amino acids. CDR3 sequence reads: CASSEGGTSGDTQYF. CDR3 DNA sequence: TGTGCCAGCAGTGAAGGAGGGACTAGCGGAGATACGCAGTATTTT.

A few counts support this clonotype. The chain recombines TRBV5-1 with TRBJ1-2, with TRBD1 as a possible D gene (6 bases). Trimming left V 0 bases short and J 7 bases short, with 10 bases between. This CDR3 region has 13 residues. CDR1 is SGHRS, CDR2 YFSETQ, per germline. Here the CDR3 reads CASSLEGGVGYTF. CDR3 bases: TGCGCCAGCAGCTTGGAGGGGGGCGTTGGCTACACCTTC.

The chain combines TRBV6-6 with TRBJ1-2; D remains unclear. Trimming left V 6 bases short and J 1 base short, with 9 bases between. The CDR3 length is 13 residues. Germline values: CDR1 MNHNY, CDR2 SVGAGI (reference sequence). Here the CDR3 reads CASSPGFNYGYTF. CDR3 in DNA: TGTGCCAGCAGCCCGGGATTTAACTATGGCTACACCTTC.